This TCR beta chain was documented in a study of regulatory T cells in long-lasting Graves disease. Study observations and caveats: The TCR repertoire of persistent Graves' patients was less diverse than that of newly diagnosed ones.

Assembly of TCR beta libraries relied on iRepertoire HTBI primers together with Arm-PCR of CDR3 regions. TCRdb processed the multiplex PCR reads anew with MiXCR; each CDR3 protein has one entry. The sample lists 400,000 to 500,000 distinct CDR3 sequences, roughly 20% occurring once. Regarding time point: persistent/refractory GD, antithyroid drugs over 5 years with positive TRAb. After RNA was extracted from PBMCs, the TCR library was made from it. Doctors identified Graves' disease using the American Thyroid Association guidelines. A roughly 10-milliliter sample of peripheral blood was drawn into EDTA tubes. Germline CDR1 is SQVTM and CDR2 is ANQGSEA. The CDR3 is made up of 14 amino acids. The junction had 7 bases not matched to a gene; V was cut back by 4 bases and J by 7 bases. In the case of this clonotype: Its cognate antigen is unknown.

The specimen comprised peripheral blood mononuclear cells (PBMCs), sampled when the disease was refractory, from a patient treated with antithyroid drugs. The TCR originated in a female donor with Graves disease. The J gene is TRBJ2-2, the V gene TRBV29-1; 9 bases map to TRBD1. Written as DNA, the CDR3 is TGCAGCGTTGGACAGGGGGTCGCTGACGGGGAGCTGTTTTTT. This gives the protein CSVGQGVADGELFF.